This T cell receptor (beta chain) was profiled in a study of identical twins. TCRdb re-analysed the 5' RACE reads in MiXCR, keeping a single row per CDR3 protein. The sample contains a few hundred thousand distinct CDR3 sequences, 9.6% of which appear only once. This clonotype occurred many times. Its antigen is not identified. The CDR3 has 12 amino acids. Looked up from germline, CDR1 is SQVTM and CDR2 is ANQGSEA. V lost 5 bases, J lost 3 bases, and 11 bases lay in between. Overall study results and limits: Those out-of-frame alpha sequences shared by twins showed an excess of low generation probability.

The same specimen was also included in a second study, on yellow fever vaccine responses in identical twins.

J is TRBJ2-7 and V is TRBV29-1; weak D call: TRBD2 (6 bases). Material: PBMCs. The TCR sequence derives from a woman in her late teens or twenties in good health. The CDR3 sequence is CSVTGVDYEQYF. CDR3 nucleotides: TGCAGCGTTACGGGAGTCGACTACGAGCAGTACTTC.